This T cell receptor beta chain stems from a study of a mutant IDH1 vaccine in newly diagnosed glioma. As for the study in general: Of treated patients, approximately 62% were men and roughly 40% women, averaging roughly 40 years. Before enrollment, the patients had been treated with radiotherapy alone, temozolomide alone, or both together. Most of them had received both.

The CDR3 covers 12 residues. V was pared by 9 bases and J by 4 bases, with 12 bases between. Germline-derived CDR1 and CDR2 are LNHDA and SQIVND (reference sequence). Profiling relied on immunoSEQ multiplex PCR, and the TCRdb table lists in-frame clones only, not all of them. Found here are some 54,000 clones, around 84% of them singletons; the top ten hold 4.1%. Turning to this clone: Its target is not known.

Whole-study findings and limits: The occurrence of vaccine-induced immune responses was seen in over 90% of patients.

Time point of the sample: week 35, safety follow-up. The study gave 300 ug of mutant IDH1 20-mer peptide per vaccine dose, with topical imiquimod. The V call is TRBV19, the J call TRBJ2-5, with D possibly being TRBD2 (6 bases). This sequence originates from a woman under 30 with glioma. The specimen was PBMCs, collected from a glioma patient whose treatment included an IDH1 peptide vaccine. The CDR3 sequence is CASGVGGETQYF. Here the CDR3 DNA reads TGTGCCAGCGGAGTCGGGGGAGAGACCCAGTACTTC.